Below, 20 T cell receptor beta chains from the same sample are listed, as sequenced in a study of blood T cell repertoires in COVID-19 (dated by TCRdb to 2018 to 2021). Library prep was done by the immunoSEQ multiplex PCR assay. TCRdb stores this immuneACCESS table with in-frame sequences only. Part of the clones is absent; in the studies checked, under half of the shortfall reflects unresolved V genes, and no reason is known for the rest. The sample table shows hundreds of thousands of clones, and more than 70% are seen once. Of the sample, roughly 12% is held by the ten largest clones. The specimen was peripheral blood. The receptors originated from a woman between 45 and 60 years old with COVID-19, enrolled during active disease.

The rearrangement uses TRBV6-5 and TRBJ1-2, with a tentative D call TRBD1 (5 bases). Germline CDR1 reads MNHEY; CDR2 reads SVGAGI. The CDR3 has 13 residues. Deletions cut 4 bases from V and 2 bases from J, with 8 bases between. The CDR3 loop reads CASSSPGNYGYTF. CDR3 coding DNA: TGTGCCAGCAGTTCCCCAGGGAACTATGGCTACACCTTC.

The chain joins TRBV10-3 to TRBJ2-1, with a weak D call TRBD2 (6 bases). V lost 3 bases, J lost 1 base, and 10 bases lay in between. CDR1 and CDR2 from the germline V gene are ENHRY and SYGVKD. The CDR3 has 15 residues. The CDR3 sequence is CAISDSGVSYNEQFF. As DNA, the CDR3 is TGTGCCATCAGTGACTCGGGGGTTTCCTACAATGAGCAGTTCTTC.

The chain uses TRBV4-2 and TRBJ2-1; 9 bases fit TRBD2. Looked up from germline, CDR1 is LGHNA and CDR2 is YNFKEQ. The CDR3 runs to 16 residues. The trim removed 0 bases at V and 7 bases at J, leaving 7 bases unmatched. CDR3 sequence reads: CASSQDTRGGPNEQFF. CDR3 sequence (DNA): TGTGCCAGCAGCCAAGATACGCGGGGGGGTCCTAATGAGCAGTTCTTC.

This chain joins TRBV1 and TRBJ1-1; no DNA check was done on the table's D call, TRBD1. TRBV1 is a listed pseudogene. The CDR3 is 15 amino acids. In nucleotides, the CDR3 is TGCACCAGCAGCCAAGCAACAGGGTATGGTACTGAAGCTTTCTTT. Translation: CTSSQATGYGTEAFF.

The V gene is TRBV5-5, the J gene TRBJ2-3; D may be TRBD2 (5 bases). Deletions cut 4 bases from V and 8 bases from J, with 5 bases between. The CDR3 is 10 amino acids. Germline values: CDR1 SGHKS, CDR2 YYEKEE (reference sequence). CDR3 nucleotides: TGTGCCAGCAGCGCGGGTACGCAGTATTTT. Translation gives CASSAGTQYF.

The rearrangement links TRBV5-5 to TRBJ1-1, with TRBD1 as a possible D gene (6 bases). V was trimmed by 4 bases and J by 1 base, leaving 14 bases between them. The CDR3 is made up of 15 amino acids. Germline CDR1 SGHKS, CDR2 YYEKEE (reference sequence). Written as DNA, the CDR3 is TGTGCCAGCAGCCCCCCGATAGGGGGGAACACTGAAGCTTTCTTT. Protein: CASSPPIGGNTEAFF.

This sequence joins TRBV15 and TRBJ1-5, with a tentative D call TRBD1 (5 bases). The V end was cut by 0 bases, the J end by 6 bases, with 12 bases between. This CDR3 is built from 15 residues. Germline CDR1 is LNHNV and CDR2 is YYDKDF (reference sequence). The CDR3 region is CATSRDLGGLQPQHF. In nucleotides, the CDR3 is TGTGCCACCAGCAGAGATCTGGGGGGTCTTCAGCCCCAGCATTTT.

The chain recombines TRBV7-9 with TRBJ1-5; D unresolved. The CDR3 is 14 amino acids. Germline CDR1 and CDR2: SEHNR and FQNEAQ (reference sequence). V was trimmed by 3 bases and J by 3 bases, leaving 9 bases between them. Written as DNA, the CDR3 is TGTGCCAGCAGCTTTGGAGGTAACAATCAGCCCCAGCATTTT. It is translated as CASSFGGNNQPQHF.

This sequence joins TRBV11-1 and TRBJ1-1, with 8 nucleotides matching TRBD1. V lost 5 bases, J lost 5 bases, and 13 bases stayed unmatched. The CDR3 extends over 16 amino acids. Germline V lookup: CDR1 SGHAT, CDR2 FQDESV (reference sequence). CDR3 in DNA: TGTGCCAGCAGCCCACGTCTTCGACAGGGGAAAACTGAAGCTTTCTTT. Protein: CASSPRLRQGKTEAFF.

This chain connects TRBV6-1 to TRBJ1-6; 8 positions match TRBD1. The CDR3 length is 15 residues. V lost 3 bases to trimming and J lost 10 bases; unmatched junction nucleotides: 8. Looked up from germline, CDR1 is MNHNS and CDR2 is SASEGT. The CDR3 loop is CASSEVRTGRSPLHF. CDR3 coding DNA: TGTGCCAGCAGTGAGGTACGGACAGGGAGGTCACCCCTCCACTTT.

The gene calls are TRBV30 and TRBJ1-6; D not resolved. Per the germline V gene, CDR1 is GTSNPN and CDR2 is SVGIG (reference sequence). The V gene lost 0 bases and the J gene lost 10 bases, with 4 bases spanning the gap. The CDR3 covers 11 residues. CDR3 bases: TGTGCCTGGAGTGTACACTCACCCCTCCACTTT. It yields the protein CAWSVHSPLHF.

The chain carries TRBV2 and TRBJ1-2; a possible D gene is TRBD1 (5 bases). The CDR3 covers 13 residues. Germline lookup yields CDR1 SNHLY and CDR2 FYNNEI. Deletions cut 8 bases from V and 5 bases from J, with 15 bases between. CDR3: CASQGDSLYGYTF. The CDR3 DNA is TGTGCCAGCCAGGGTGATTCCCTTTATGGCTACACCTTC.

The CDR3 DNA is TGTGCCAGCAGCGCAGCGACAACCAGGGGCTATTCACCCCTCCACTTT. This translates into CASSAATTRGYSPLHF. The rearrangement uses TRBV9 and TRBJ1-6, with D tentatively TRBD1 (6 bases). CDR3 length: 16 amino acids. Germline-derived CDR1 and CDR2 are SGDLS and YYNGEE. With 3 bases removed from V and 8 bases from J, the gap between germline ends came to 18 bases. The whole variable domain, remainder taken from reference TRBV9 and TRBJ1-6, is DSGVTQTPKHLITATGQRVTLRCSPRSGDLSVYWYQQSLDQGLQFLIQYYNGEERAKGNILERFSAQQFPDLHSELNLSSLELGDSALYFCASSAATTRGYSPLHFGNGTRLTVT.

This chain links TRBV7-8 with TRBJ2-7; 10 bases line up with TRBD2. The germline V gene has CDR1 SGHVS and CDR2 FQNEAQ. The junction had 1 base not matched to a gene; V was cut back by 3 bases and J by 2 bases. There are 14 residues in the CDR3. CDR3 amino acids: CASSFGLAAYEQYF. The DNA of the CDR3 is TGTGCCAGCAGCTTCGGACTAGCGGCCTACGAGCAGTACTTC.

The rearrangement links TRBV5-8 to TRBJ2-7, with D tentatively TRBD2 (6 bases). Trimming left V 4 bases short and J 0 bases short, with 17 bases between. The germline gives CDR1 SGHTS, CDR2 YDEGEE. This CDR3 is built from 16 residues. CDR3 in amino acids: CASSAVLATLSYEQYF. CDR3 DNA sequence: TGTGCCAGCAGCGCCGTACTAGCTACCCTCTCCTACGAGCAGTACTTC.

The genes are TRBV7-3 and TRBJ2-5, with D possibly TRBD2 on 6 matching bases. Germline CDR1 and CDR2: SGHTA and FQGTGA. This CDR3 contains 13 residues. With 3 bases removed from V and 9 bases from J, the gap between germline ends came to 14 bases. CDR3 in amino acids: CASSFGGGMAQYF. The DNA for the CDR3 is TGTGCCAGCAGCTTTGGAGGCGGGATGGCCCAGTACTTC. Supplemented by reference TRBV7-3 and TRBJ2-5, the full variable domain reads GAGVSQTPSNKVTEKGKYVELRCDPISGHTALYWYRQSLGQGPEFLIYFQGTGAADDSGLPNDRFFAVRPEGSVSTLKIQRTERGDSAVYLCASSFGGGMAQYFGPGTRLLVL.

This chain uses TRBV6-5 with TRBJ1-1, with a tentative D call TRBD1 (6 bases). Germline CDR1 MNHEY, CDR2 SVGAGI. V dropped 7 bases and J dropped 6 bases, with 18 bases sitting between them. There are 14 residues in the CDR3. CDR3 residues: CASTAQGGGAEAFF. CDR3 DNA: TGTGCCAGCACCGCACAGGGTGGAGGCGCTGAAGCTTTCTTT.

This clone was seen only a few times. The chain carries TRBV6-1 and TRBJ2-6; D remains unclear. There are 16 residues in the CDR3. Trimming left V 5 bases short and J 0 bases short, with 11 bases between. Germline CDR1 reads MNHNS; CDR2 reads SASEGT. CDR3 coding DNA: TGTGCCAGCAGTCAAGGGCCCTCCTCTGGGGCCAACGTCCTGACTTTC. Translating gives CASSQGPSSGANVLTF.

This clone has just a few counts. The J gene is TRBJ1-1, the V gene TRBV5-1, with 7 bases matching TRBD1. Per germline, CDR1 SGHRS and CDR2 YFSETQ. After removal of 3 bases from V and 4 bases from J, the junction contained 9 bases not matched to a gene. The CDR3 runs to 15 residues. Written as DNA, the CDR3 is TGCGCCAGCAGCTCGGGTTTGACAGGGAGCACTGAAGCTTTCTTT. Its translation is CASSSGLTGSTEAFF.

In its sample, this clone was seen once. CDR3 bases: TGTGCCAGCAGCTCTAGCGGGGGGACAGATACGCAGTATTTT. This encodes CASSSSGGTDTQYF. The rearrangement links TRBV7-2 to TRBJ2-3; 11 nucleotides line up with TRBD2. The V gene end was trimmed by 4 bases and the J gene end by 3 bases; junction bases not matched to a gene: 0. CDR1 is SGHTA and CDR2 is FQGNSA in the germline V gene. CDR3 length: 14 residues.